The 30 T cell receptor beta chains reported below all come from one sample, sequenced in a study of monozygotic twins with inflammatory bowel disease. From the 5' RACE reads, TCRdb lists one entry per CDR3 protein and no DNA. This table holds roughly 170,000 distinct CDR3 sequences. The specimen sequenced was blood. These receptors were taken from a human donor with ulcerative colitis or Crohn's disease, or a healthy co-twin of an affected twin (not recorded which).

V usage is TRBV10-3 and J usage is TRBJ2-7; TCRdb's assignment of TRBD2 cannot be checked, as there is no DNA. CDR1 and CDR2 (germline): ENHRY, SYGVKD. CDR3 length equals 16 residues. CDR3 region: CAISGTSLPPTYEQYF.

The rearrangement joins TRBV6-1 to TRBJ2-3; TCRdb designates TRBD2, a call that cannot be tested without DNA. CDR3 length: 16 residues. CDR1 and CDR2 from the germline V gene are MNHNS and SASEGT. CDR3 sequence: CASSETSLSRKDTQYF.

The CDR3 sequence is CSALRGQGANGELFF. The chain employs TRBV20-1 and TRBJ2-2; the D call of TRBD1 rests on TCRdb alone, since no DNA is present to check it. The CDR3 covers 15 residues. The germline V gene encodes CDR1 DFQATT and CDR2 SNEGSKA (reference sequence).

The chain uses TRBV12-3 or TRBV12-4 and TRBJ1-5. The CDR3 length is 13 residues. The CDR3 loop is CASSFAGNQPQHF.

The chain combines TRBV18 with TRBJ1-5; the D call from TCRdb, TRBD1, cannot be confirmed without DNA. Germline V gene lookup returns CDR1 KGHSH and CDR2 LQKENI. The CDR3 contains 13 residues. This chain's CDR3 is CASSRQHNQPQHF.

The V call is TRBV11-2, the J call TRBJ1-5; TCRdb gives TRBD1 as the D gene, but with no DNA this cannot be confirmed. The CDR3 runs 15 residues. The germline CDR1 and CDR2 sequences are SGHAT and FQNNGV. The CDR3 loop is CASSLGRGPNQPQHF.

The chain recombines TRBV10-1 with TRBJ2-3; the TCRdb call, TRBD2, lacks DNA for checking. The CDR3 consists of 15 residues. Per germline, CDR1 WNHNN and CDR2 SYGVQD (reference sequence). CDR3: CASSEKRGVTDTQYF.

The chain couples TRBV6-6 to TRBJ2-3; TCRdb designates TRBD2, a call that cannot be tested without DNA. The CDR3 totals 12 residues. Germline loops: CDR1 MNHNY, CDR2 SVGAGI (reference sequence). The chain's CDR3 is CASSSLGDTQYF.

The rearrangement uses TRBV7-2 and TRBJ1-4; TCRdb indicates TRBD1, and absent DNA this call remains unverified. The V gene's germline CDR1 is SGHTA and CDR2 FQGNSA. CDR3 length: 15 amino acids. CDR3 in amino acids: CASSGHRATNEKLFF. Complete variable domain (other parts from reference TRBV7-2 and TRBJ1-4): GAGVSQSPSNKVTEKGKDVELRCDPISGHTALYWYRQSLGQGLEFLIYFQGNSAPDKSGLPSDRFSAERTGGSVSTLTIQRTQQEDSAVYLCASSGHRATNEKLFFGSGTQLSVL.

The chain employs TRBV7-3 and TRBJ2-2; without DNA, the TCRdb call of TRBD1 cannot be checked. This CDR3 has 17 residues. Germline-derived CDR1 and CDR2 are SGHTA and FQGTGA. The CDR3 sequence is CASSLTRQGPRTGELFF.

CDR3 protein: CSVANPLGGGEADTQYF. J is TRBJ2-3 and V is TRBV29-1; as DNA is missing, the TRBD1 call by TCRdb cannot be tested. The germline gives CDR1 SQVTM, CDR2 ANQGSEA. The CDR3 totals 17 residues.

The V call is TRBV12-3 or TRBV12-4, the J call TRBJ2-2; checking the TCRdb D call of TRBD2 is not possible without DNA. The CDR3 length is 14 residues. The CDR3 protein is CASSSSSWAGELFF.

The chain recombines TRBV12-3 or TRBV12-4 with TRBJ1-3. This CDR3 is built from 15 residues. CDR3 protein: CASSLTIRPGNTIYF.

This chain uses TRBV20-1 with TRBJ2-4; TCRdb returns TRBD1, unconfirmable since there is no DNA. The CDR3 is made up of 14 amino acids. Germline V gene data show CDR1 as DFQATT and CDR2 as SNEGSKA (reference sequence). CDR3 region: CSANSGVGKNIQYF.

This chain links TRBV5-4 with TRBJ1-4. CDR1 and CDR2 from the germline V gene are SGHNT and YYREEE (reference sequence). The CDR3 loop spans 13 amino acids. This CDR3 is CASSSGPNEKLFF.

This CDR3 is CAWNGRNSYGYTF. The chain joins TRBV30 to TRBJ1-2. Germline CDR1 reads GTSNPN; CDR2 reads SVGIG (reference sequence). This CDR3 has 13 amino acids.

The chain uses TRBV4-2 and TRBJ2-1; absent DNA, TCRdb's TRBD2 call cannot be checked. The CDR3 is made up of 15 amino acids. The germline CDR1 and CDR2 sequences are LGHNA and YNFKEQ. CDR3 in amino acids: CASSQRLAEQNEQFF.

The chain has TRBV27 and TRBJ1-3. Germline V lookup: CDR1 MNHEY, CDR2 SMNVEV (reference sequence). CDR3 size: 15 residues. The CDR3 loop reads CASSLMGSSGNTIYF.

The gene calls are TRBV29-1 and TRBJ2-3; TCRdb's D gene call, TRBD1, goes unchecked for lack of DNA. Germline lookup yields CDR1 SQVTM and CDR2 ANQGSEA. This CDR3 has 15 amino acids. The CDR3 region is CSVYAGTGRTDTQYF.

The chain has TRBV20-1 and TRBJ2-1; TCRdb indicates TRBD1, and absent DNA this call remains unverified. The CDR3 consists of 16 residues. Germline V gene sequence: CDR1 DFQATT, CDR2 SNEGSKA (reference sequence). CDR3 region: CSARDFGEGGYNEQFF.

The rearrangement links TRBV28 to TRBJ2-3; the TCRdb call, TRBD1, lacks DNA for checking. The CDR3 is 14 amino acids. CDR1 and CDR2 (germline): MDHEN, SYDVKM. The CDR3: CASSPGPSTDTQYF. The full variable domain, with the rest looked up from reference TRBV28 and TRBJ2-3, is DVKVTQSSRYLVKRTGEKVFLECVQDMDHENMFWYRQDPGLGLRLIYFSYDVKMKEKGDIPEGYSVSREKKERFSLILESASTNQTSMYLCASSPGPSTDTQYFGPGTRLTVL.

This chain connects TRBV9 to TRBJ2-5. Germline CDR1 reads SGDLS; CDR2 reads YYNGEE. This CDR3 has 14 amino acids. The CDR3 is CASSVASGQETQYF.

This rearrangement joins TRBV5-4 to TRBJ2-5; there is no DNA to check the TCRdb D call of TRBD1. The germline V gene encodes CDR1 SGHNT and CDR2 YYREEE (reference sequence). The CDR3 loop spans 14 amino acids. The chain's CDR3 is CASSLFPDRETQYF.

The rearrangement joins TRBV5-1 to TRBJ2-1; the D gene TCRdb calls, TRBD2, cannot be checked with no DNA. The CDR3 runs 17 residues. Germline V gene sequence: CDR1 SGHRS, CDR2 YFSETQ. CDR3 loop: CASSLAWPGTRNNEQFF.

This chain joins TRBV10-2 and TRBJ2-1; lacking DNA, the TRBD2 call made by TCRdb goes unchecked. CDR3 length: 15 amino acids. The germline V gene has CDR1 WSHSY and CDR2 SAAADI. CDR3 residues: CATSGMAGGHNEQFF.

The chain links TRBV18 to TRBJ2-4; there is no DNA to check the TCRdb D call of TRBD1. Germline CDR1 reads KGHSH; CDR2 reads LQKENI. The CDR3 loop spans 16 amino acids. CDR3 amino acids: CASSPPGTGNKNIQYF. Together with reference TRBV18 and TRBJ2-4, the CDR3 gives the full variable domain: NAGVMQNPRHLVRRRGQEARLRCSPMKGHSHVYWYRQLPEEGLKFMVYLQKENIIDESGMPKERFSAEFPKEGPSILRIQQVVRGDSAAYFCASSPPGTGNKNIQYFGAGTRLSVL.

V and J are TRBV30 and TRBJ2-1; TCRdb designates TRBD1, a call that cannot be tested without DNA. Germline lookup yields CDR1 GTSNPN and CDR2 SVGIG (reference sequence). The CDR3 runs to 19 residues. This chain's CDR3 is CAWSVLGRGSLADYNEQFF.

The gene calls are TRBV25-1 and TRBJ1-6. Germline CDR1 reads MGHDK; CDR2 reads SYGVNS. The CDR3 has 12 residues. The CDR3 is CASSEVNSPLHF. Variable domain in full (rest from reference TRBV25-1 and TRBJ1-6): EADIYQTPRYLVIGTGKKITLECSQTMGHDKMYWYQQDPGMELHLIHYSYGVNSTEKGDLSSESTVSRIRTEHFPLTLESARPSHTSQYLCASSEVNSPLHFGNGTRLTVT.

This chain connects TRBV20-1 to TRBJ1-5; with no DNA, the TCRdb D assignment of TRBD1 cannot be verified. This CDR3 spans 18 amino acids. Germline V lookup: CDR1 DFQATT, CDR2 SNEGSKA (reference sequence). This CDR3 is CSARDLGTGRGVNQPQHF.

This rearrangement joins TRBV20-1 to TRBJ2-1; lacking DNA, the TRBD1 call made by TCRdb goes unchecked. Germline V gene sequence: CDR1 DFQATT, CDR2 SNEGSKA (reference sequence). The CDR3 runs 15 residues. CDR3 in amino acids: CSASPTSRGTNEQFF.